These 29 T cell receptor beta chains were sequenced from one sample in a study of blood T cell repertoires in COVID-19. Repertoires were generated with immunoSEQ multiplex PCR, while TCRdb's copy carries only in-frame clones and drops some. The sample consists of about 42,000 clones, around 81% of them appearing once. The sample consisted of peripheral blood. These receptors were collected from a man aged 50 to 59 with active COVID-19.

This rearrangement joins TRBV27 to TRBJ2-2, with 10 bases fitting TRBD2. Germline V gene data show CDR1 as MNHEY and CDR2 as SMNVEV (reference sequence). Losses at the gene ends were 7 bases for V and 4 bases for J; bases not matched to a gene: 9. The CDR3 consists of 16 residues. The CDR3 DNA sequence: TGTGCCAGCAAGGTATCGACTAGCGGGTTCACCGGGGAGCTGTTTTTT. Protein: CASKVSTSGFTGELFF.

The chain recombines TRBV6-6 with TRBJ2-3; 10 positions match TRBD1. Germline CDR1 is MNHNY and CDR2 is SVGAGI (reference sequence). The ends lost 8 bases at V and 3 bases at J; junction bases unmatched: 8. The CDR3 sequence is 15 residues long. The CDR3 region has the DNA TGTGCCAGCCTCTCTGAGGGACAGGGGACAGATACGCAGTATTTT. It codes for CASLSEGQGTDTQYF.

This clone was counted a single time. CDR3 DNA sequence: TGTGCCAGCAGTTCCCTAGCCAAAAACATTCAGTACTTC. Amino acid sequence: CASSSLAKNIQYF. The V call is TRBV27, the J call TRBJ2-4; D unresolved. CDR3 length: 13 amino acids. Germline V lookup: CDR1 MNHEY, CDR2 SMNVEV (reference sequence). Deletions cut 4 bases from V and 0 bases from J, with 4 bases between.

The J gene is TRBJ1-2, the V gene TRBV13; tentative D call: TRBD1 (5 bases). V was clipped by 1 base and J by 10 bases, with 19 bases between them. Germline V gene sequence: CDR1 PRHDT, CDR2 FYEKMQ (reference sequence). This CDR3 has 15 amino acids. CDR3 coding DNA: TGTGCCAGCAGCTTAGTAATCTGGGGCAGCCGTGACTACACCTTC. It yields the protein CASSLVIWGSRDYTF.

This chain links TRBV18 with TRBJ1-3; D uncertain. The CDR3 loop spans 16 amino acids. With 1 base removed from V and 0 bases from J, the gap between germline ends came to 10 bases. Germline V gene lookup returns CDR1 KGHSH and CDR2 LQKENI. The CDR3 nucleotides are TGTGCCAGCTCACCACAAGTCATTAGCTCTGGAAACACCATATATTTT. It is translated as CASSPQVISSGNTIYF. Combining the CDR3 with reference TRBV18 and TRBJ1-3 gives the whole variable domain NAGVMQNPRHLVRRRGQEARLRCSPMKGHSHVYWYRQLPEEGLKFMVYLQKENIIDESGMPKERFSAEFPKEGPSILRIQQVVRGDSAAYFCASSPQVISSGNTIYFGEGSWLTVV.

The rearrangement uses TRBV10-3 and TRBJ2-5; TRBD1 agrees at 11 bases. V shed 10 bases and J 3 bases; nucleotides not matched to a gene: 13. The germline V gene has CDR1 ENHRY and CDR2 SYGVKD. This CDR3 is built from 16 residues. The DNA of the CDR3 is TGTGCCAGACCGCAGTGGGGACAGGGGGTAAAAGAGACCCAGTACTTC. Translated, it gives CARPQWGQGVKETQYF.

This clone was counted only a few times. The chain is built from TRBV5-5 and TRBJ2-7; weak D call: TRBD2 (6 bases). The CDR3 has 14 residues. From germline, CDR1 is SGHKS and CDR2 YYEKEE (reference sequence). Trimming stripped 3 bases from V and 1 base from J, with 11 bases between. CDR3 sequence: CASSSRAGSYEQYF. In nucleotides, the CDR3 is TGTGCCAGCAGCTCAAGGGCGGGGTCCTACGAGCAGTACTTC.

The chain recombines TRBV5-4 with TRBJ2-5, with 7 bases aligning to TRBD1. Germline CDR1 and CDR2: SGHNT and YYREEE (reference sequence). This CDR3 is 15 amino acids long. Germline trimming cut 4 bases from V and 3 bases from J; bases unmatched to any gene: 9. Written as DNA, the CDR3 is TGTGCCAGCAGCCCAAGGGGGCAGGGCAAAGAGACCCAGTACTTC. Protein sequence: CASSPRGQGKETQYF.

For the CDR3, the DNA is TGTGCCAGCAGCTTTGGGGGGACTGAAGCTTTCTTT. Its translation is CASSFGGTEAFF. The chain carries TRBV5-6 and TRBJ1-1; possible D gene TRBD1, 5 bases. The CDR3 is 12 amino acids. The germline CDR1 and CDR2 sequences are SGHDT and YYEEEE. V lost 2 bases and J 5 bases, leaving 7 bases between the germline ends.

The CDR3 sequence: CASSQRPGGLETDTQYF. CDR3 sequence (DNA): TGCGCCAGCAGCCAACGACCGGGGGGGTTGGAGACAGATACGCAGTATTTT. The chain couples TRBV5-1 to TRBJ2-3; 8 bases align to TRBD2. Per germline, CDR1 SGHRS and CDR2 YFSETQ. The CDR3 length is 17 residues. V shed 4 bases and J 3 bases; nucleotides not matched to a gene: 13.

CDR3 sequence: CASSFTMNTEAFF. The CDR3 DNA reads as TGTGCCAGCAGCTTTACAATGAACACTGAAGCTTTCTTT. V usage is TRBV11-3 and J usage is TRBJ1-1; D gene ambiguous. V lost 3 bases and J 0 bases, leaving 5 bases between the germline ends. Germline V gene data show CDR1 as SGHNT and CDR2 as YENEEA. The CDR3 is made up of 13 amino acids.

The genes are TRBV29-1 and TRBJ2-5, with D possibly matching TRBD2 (6 bases). Trimming shortened V by 7 bases and J by 10 bases, and 25 bases separated the two germline ends. The CDR3 has 14 residues. Germline values: CDR1 SQVTM, CDR2 ANQGSEA. This CDR3 is CSGVGPSYGSGQYF. The CDR3 bases are TGCAGCGGAGTCGGGCCCTCCTACGGGAGCGGCCAGTACTTC.

The rearrangement links TRBV7-2 to TRBJ1-2; D remains unclear. Germline loops: CDR1 SGHTA, CDR2 FQGNSA. The CDR3 spans 17 residues. Trimming removed 2 bases at V and 7 bases at J, with 23 bases between. Here the CDR3 reads CASSLIRGVGFSFGYTF. CDR3 nucleotide sequence: TGTGCCAGCAGCTTAATCCGGGGTGTGGGCTTTTCTTTTGGCTACACCTTC.

This clone was seen a handful of times. The rearrangement joins TRBV6-6 to TRBJ1-3; D is undetermined. CDR1 and CDR2 from the germline V gene are MNHNY and SVGAGI (reference sequence). The V end lost 2 bases, the J end lost 0 bases, and 8 bases lay between the germline ends. The CDR3 spans 15 residues. In DNA, the CDR3 is TGTGCCAGCAGTTACCCCAATCCCTCTGGAAACACCATATATTTT. It specifies CASSYPNPSGNTIYF.

The chain is built from TRBV12-1 and TRBJ1-2. TRBV12-1 is a recognized pseudogene. The CDR3 is 14 residues long. CDR3 residues: CASSFGGGFYGYTF. The CDR3 region has the DNA TGTGCCAGCAGCTTTGGGGGGGGATTTTATGGCTACACCTTC.

This clone was found once. The CDR3 sequence: CSAGTGGYEQYF. CDR3 in DNA: TGCAGCGCCGGGACAGGGGGCTACGAGCAGTACTTC. The V call is TRBV29-1, the J call TRBJ2-7; 11 nucleotides line up with TRBD1. Trimming cost V 7 bases and J 3 bases; bases outside gene matches: 2. The CDR3 is 12 amino acids. CDR1 and CDR2 (germline): SQVTM, ANQGSEA.

This chain uses TRBV9 with TRBJ2-3; 7 bases are shared with TRBD1. Trimming cost V 4 bases and J 6 bases; bases outside gene matches: 11. The CDR3 sequence is 15 residues long. The germline gives CDR1 SGDLS, CDR2 YYNGEE. In DNA, the CDR3 is TGTGCCAGCAGCCCCGATTCGGGCAGGGGGGATACGCAGTATTTT. Its translation: CASSPDSGRGDTQYF. Using reference TRBV9 and TRBJ2-3 for the parts outside the CDR3, the full variable domain is DSGVTQTPKHLITATGQRVTLRCSPRSGDLSVYWYQQSLDQGLQFLIQYYNGEERAKGNILERFSAQQFPDLHSELNLSSLELGDSALYFCASSPDSGRGDTQYFGPGTRLTVL.

The chain recombines TRBV28 with TRBJ2-5, with D uncertain. The ends were cut back, 6 bases at V and 4 bases at J, with 9 bases in the middle. This CDR3 has 12 amino acids. Looked up from germline, CDR1 is MDHEN and CDR2 is SYDVKM. CDR3 sequence: CASRTPGETQYF. As DNA, the CDR3 is TGTGCCAGCAGGACACCTGGAGAGACCCAGTACTTC.

V and J are TRBV5-4 and TRBJ2-5; D perhaps matches TRBD2 (5 bases). Trimming stripped 0 bases from V and 5 bases from J, with 8 bases between. This CDR3 has 13 residues. Germline CDR1 and CDR2: SGHNT and YYREEE (reference sequence). CDR3 region: CASSLVARETQYF. The CDR3 coding sequence is TGTGCCAGCAGCTTGGTAGCGCGGGAGACCCAGTACTTC.

The J gene is TRBJ1-4, the V gene TRBV28; D remains unclear. The V end was cut by 4 bases, the J end by 0 bases, with 12 bases between. The CDR3 has 16 residues. CDR1 is MDHEN, CDR2 SYDVKM, per germline. CDR3: CASSSPRLTTNEKLFF. The CDR3, as DNA: TGTGCCAGCAGTTCCCCTCGACTGACAACTAATGAAAAACTGTTTTTT. The full variable domain, completed using reference TRBV28 and TRBJ1-4, is DVKVTQSSRYLVKRTGEKVFLECVQDMDHENMFWYRQDPGLGLRLIYFSYDVKMKEKGDIPEGYSVSREKKERFSLILESASTNQTSMYLCASSSPRLTTNEKLFFGSGTQLSVL.

This rearrangement joins TRBV18 to TRBJ2-1; 9 bases are shared with TRBD1. The J segment lost 16 bases and the V segment lost 3 bases, leaving 10 bases of the junction unmatched. The CDR3 has 13 residues. Germline CDR1 reads KGHSH; CDR2 reads LQKENI. The CDR3, as DNA: TGTGCCAGCTCACCCAATCCGGGACAGGGTTTCTTCTTC. Encoded protein: CASSPNPGQGFFF.

The chain couples TRBV3-1 (or the pseudogene TRBV3-2) to TRBJ2-2; D is possibly TRBD1 (6 bases). Germline CDR1 LGHDT, CDR2 YNNKEL (reference sequence). V lost 3 bases, J lost 5 bases, and 19 bases lay in between. CDR3 length equals 17 residues. The CDR3 DNA reads as TGTGCCAGCAGCCACTCAGGGGTCCACGTCGAAACCGGGGAGCTGTTTTTT. Translating gives CASSHSGVHVETGELFF.

J is TRBJ2-7 and V is TRBV10-3; 14 bases map to TRBD2. The ends lost 11 bases at V and 5 bases at J; junction bases unmatched: 5. Germline CDR1 reads ENHRY; CDR2 reads SYGVKD. There are 13 residues in the CDR3. The CDR3 is CAVRTSGGNEQYF. CDR3 bases: TGTGCCGTACGGACTAGCGGGGGGAACGAGCAGTACTTC.

This rearrangement joins TRBV24-1 to TRBJ2-3; D is uncertain. Germline loops: CDR1 KGHDR, CDR2 SFDVKD. V was shortened by 1 base and J by 0 bases, with 7 bases between the two germline ends. The length of the CDR3 is 15 residues. The CDR3 loop reads CATSDFSQSTDTQYF. In DNA, the CDR3 is TGTGCCACCAGTGATTTTAGCCAAAGCACAGATACGCAGTATTTT.

The chain couples TRBV5-8 to TRBJ1-6, with 7 bases lining up with TRBD1. The CDR3 contains 14 residues. Germline V gene lookup returns CDR1 SGHTS and CDR2 YDEGEE. J was trimmed by 6 bases and V by 4 bases; bases with no gene match: 4. As DNA, the CDR3 is TGTGCCAGCAGCCCGGACAGGACTAATTCACCCCTCCACTTT. Protein: CASSPDRTNSPLHF. The whole variable domain, filled in from reference TRBV5-8 and TRBJ1-6, reads EAGVTQSPTHLIKTRGQQATLRCSPISGHTSVYWYQQALGLGLQFLLWYDEGEERNRGNFPPRFSGRQFPNYSSELNVNALELEDSALYLCASSPDRTNSPLHFGNGTRLTVT.

The chain is built from TRBV11-2 and TRBJ2-6, with TRBD1 identical over 9 bases. The CDR3 has 19 residues. Germline V gene data show CDR1 as SGHAT and CDR2 as FQNNGV. Unmatched junction bases numbered 12, after V lost 4 bases and J lost 2 bases. The CDR3 here is CASSSLKWDREAGANVLTF. The CDR3 DNA reads as TGTGCCAGCAGCTCCCTCAAATGGGACAGGGAAGCTGGGGCCAACGTCCTGACTTTC.

CDR3 loop: CASSPPRGQNNEQFF. CDR3 DNA: TGTGCCAGCAGCCCTCCTCGGGGTCAGAACAATGAGCAGTTCTTC. This chain links TRBV7-6 with TRBJ2-1; perhaps TRBD2 as D (5 bases). This CDR3 has 15 amino acids. V was pared by 5 bases and J by 5 bases, with 16 bases between. CDR1 is SGHVS and CDR2 is FNYEAQ in the germline V gene.

The chain has TRBV5-1 and TRBJ1-2, with a tentative D call TRBD1 (6 bases). Germline V gene sequence: CDR1 SGHRS, CDR2 YFSETQ. V lost 6 bases and J lost 3, with 15 bases in between. This CDR3 contains 14 residues. The CDR3 region is CASNRGGADYGYTF. DNA of the CDR3: TGCGCCAGCAACCGAGGGGGGGCGGACTATGGCTACACCTTC.

The genes are TRBV3-1 (or the pseudogene TRBV3-2) and TRBJ1-2; the D is unclear. CDR1 and CDR2 (germline): LGHDT, YNNKEL (reference sequence). CDR3 size: 14 residues. Between the trimmed V and J ends, which lost 0 bases and 8 bases, there was a span of 13 bases. The CDR3 sequence: CASSQDLRVPGYTF. The CDR3 nucleotides are TGTGCCAGCAGCCAAGATTTGAGGGTCCCCGGCTACACCTTC.